These 18 T cell receptor beta chains were all obtained from the same sample, sequenced in a study of CD8 T cells in ankylosing spondylitis. Study-wide results and caveats: Ankylosing spondylitis blood appeared to carry a characteristic TCR beta motif of roughly eight highly homologous variants.

These receptors' targets are unknown. Via MiXCR, TCRdb re-called the 5' RACE reads, giving one row per CDR3 protein. The sample holds fewer than 750,000 distinct CDR3 sequences; roughly 20% are singletons and the top ten take over 15%. The material sequenced was blood, either unsorted or a sorted T cell fraction (not recorded which). Receptors were obtained from a male donor with ankylosing spondylitis.

In this sample, this clonotype turned up a few times. V and J are TRBV9 and TRBJ2-2, with 12 nucleotides matching TRBD2. J was trimmed by 4 bases and V by 0 bases; bases with no gene match: 7. The length of the CDR3 is 18 residues. Germline V lookup: CDR1 SGDLS, CDR2 YYNGEE. CDR3 loop: CASSVGLAGGLGTGELFF. The DNA for the CDR3 is TGTGCCAGCAGCGTAGGTCTAGCGGGGGGGCTTGGCACCGGGGAGCTGTTTTTT.

This clonotype was seen a few times. The chain carries TRBV20-1 and TRBJ2-3; D might be TRBD1 (6 bases). CDR3 length: 15 amino acids. From germline, CDR1 is DFQATT and CDR2 SNEGSKA (reference sequence). Trimming took off 4 bases at V and 1 base at J, with 15 bases between the two ends. CDR3: CSANNDRPGTDTQYF. CDR3 coding DNA: TGCAGTGCTAACAACGACAGGCCCGGCACAGATACGCAGTATTTT.

The V and J genes are TRBV13 and TRBJ2-7; 12 bases fit TRBD1. This CDR3 region has 17 residues. The V gene's germline CDR1 is PRHDT and CDR2 FYEKMQ (reference sequence). The J segment lost 6 bases and the V segment lost 0 bases, leaving 9 bases of the junction unmatched. The CDR3: CASSLGLPGQGASEQYF. As DNA, the CDR3 is TGTGCCAGCAGCTTAGGCCTTCCGGGACAGGGGGCTTCCGAGCAGTACTTC.

The chain combines TRBV20-1 with TRBJ1-1; D is undetermined. The length of the CDR3 is 11 residues. V lost 6 bases to trimming and J lost 7 bases, with 12 bases between them. Germline CDR1 reads DFQATT; CDR2 reads SNEGSKA (reference sequence). The CDR3: CSATLWGEAFF. The CDR3 bases are TGCAGTGCAACCCTTTGGGGTGAAGCTTTCTTT.

The V gene is TRBV12-3 or TRBV12-4, the J gene TRBJ2-7; D is perhaps TRBD1 or TRBD2 (5 bases each). The CDR3 has 13 residues. Trimming left V 5 bases short and J 0 bases short, with 8 bases between. The CDR3 here is CASSRDHSYEQYF. CDR3 sequence (DNA): TGTGCCAGCAGTCGGGACCACTCCTACGAGCAGTACTTC.

This clonotype was detected only a few times. This chain uses TRBV2 with TRBJ1-5; D gene uncertain. Per the germline V gene, CDR1 is SNHLY and CDR2 is FYNNEI. Trimming pared 7 bases from V and 6 bases from J, leaving 10 bases between. The CDR3 extends over 12 amino acids. CDR3 bases: TGTGCCAGCACAGGCGGGTCTCAGCCCCAGCATTTT. It translates to CASTGGSQPQHF.

This clonotype was detected a few times. The genes are TRBV7-8 and TRBJ2-2; weak D call: TRBD1 (6 bases). The ends were cut back, 4 bases at V and 1 base at J, with 19 bases in the middle. Germline CDR1 is SGHVS and CDR2 is FQNEAQ. The CDR3 length is 18 residues. The CDR3 loop is CASSSYRITTGNTGELFF. DNA of the CDR3: TGTGCCAGCAGCTCGTACCGCATCACGACAGGGAACACCGGGGAGCTGTTTTTT.

The chain couples TRBV27 to TRBJ2-5, with 12 bases fitting TRBD1. Germline-derived CDR1 and CDR2 are MNHEY and SMNVEV (reference sequence). The CDR3 length is 16 residues. Trimming at V came to 1 base and at J to 4 bases, leaving 4 bases not matched to a gene. The CDR3 nucleotides are TGTGCCAGCAGTTTATGGGGACAGGGGGCTGGAGAGACCCAGTACTTC. This gives the protein CASSLWGQGAGETQYF.

CDR3 coding DNA: TGTGCCACCAGTGATTCCACAGGGGGCTTTGAGCAGTTCTTC. Encoded protein: CATSDSTGGFEQFF. The chain couples TRBV24-1 to TRBJ2-1; 9 positions match TRBD1. V shed 2 bases, J shed 9 bases, and the junction held 4 bases outside the gene matches. The CDR3 contains 14 residues. Germline V gene sequence: CDR1 KGHDR, CDR2 SFDVKD.

CDR3 DNA: TGCAGTGCTACGGCTGCCAGCTACGAGCAGTACTTC. Translating it yields CSATAASYEQYF. V usage is TRBV20-1 and J usage is TRBJ2-7; D unclear. The CDR3 covers 12 residues. Germline CDR1 is DFQATT and CDR2 is SNEGSKA (reference sequence). The V gene lost 4 bases and the J gene lost 3 bases, with 10 bases spanning the gap.

V and J are TRBV4-3 and TRBJ2-7; D perhaps matches TRBD1 (6 bases). V was clipped by 4 bases and J by 1 base, with 11 bases between them. The CDR3 runs 14 residues. From germline, CDR1 is LGHNA and CDR2 YSLEER. CDR3 residues: CASSRGTRSYEQYF. Written as DNA, the CDR3 is TGCGCCAGCAGCCGGGGGACAAGATCCTACGAGCAGTACTTC.

This chain connects TRBV5-1 to TRBJ2-1; D is ambiguous. V lost 4 bases to trimming and J lost 3 bases, with 11 bases between them. CDR3 length: 14 residues. Germline V gene lookup returns CDR1 SGHRS and CDR2 YFSETQ. The CDR3 region has the DNA TGCGCCAGCAGCGATAGACAATTCTACAATGAGCAGTTCTTC. It encodes CASSDRQFYNEQFF.

This clonotype has just a few counts. The chain couples TRBV12-3 or TRBV12-4 to TRBJ2-2, with D possibly matching TRBD1 (5 bases). V lost 0 bases to trimming and J lost 9 bases, with 11 bases between them. CDR3 length equals 14 residues. CDR3 DNA sequence: TGTGCCAGCAGTTTAGCGACCTTGGGGCGGGAGCTGTTTTTT. Amino acids: CASSLATLGRELFF.

V usage is TRBV29-1 and J usage is TRBJ2-4; TRBD1 might be the D (5 bases). CDR3 length: 14 amino acids. Trimming left V 6 bases short and J 0 bases short, with 12 bases between. CDR1 and CDR2 (germline): SQVTM, ANQGSEA. The CDR3 sequence: CSVTGQQAKNIQYF. CDR3 nucleotide sequence: TGCAGCGTAACAGGCCAACAAGCCAAAAACATTCAGTACTTC.

The sample holds a few counts of this clonotype. The chain uses TRBV5-1 and TRBJ2-3, with a weak D call TRBD2 (7 bases). The V gene lost 4 bases and the J gene lost 5 bases, with 17 bases spanning the gap. This CDR3 is built from 15 residues. In germline, CDR1 is SGHRS, CDR2 YFSETQ. CDR3 coding DNA: TGCGCCAGCAGCCCCGAGGGGGGGGCGGGAGATACGCAGTATTTT. Its translation is CASSPEGGAGDTQYF.

A few counts support this clonotype. The rearrangement joins TRBV18 to TRBJ2-7; TRBD2 matches 8 bases. CDR3 length equals 15 residues. Germline CDR1 and CDR2: KGHSH and LQKENI. The J segment lost 2 bases and the V segment lost 4 bases, leaving 7 bases of the junction unmatched. The CDR3 reads CASSRGLEGPYEQYF. The CDR3 bases are TGTGCCAGCTCACGGGGACTAGAGGGCCCCTACGAGCAGTACTTC.

This clonotype was observed many times. The chain uses TRBV11-2 and TRBJ2-7; D gene unclear. The CDR3 has 13 amino acids. Trimming stripped 0 bases from V and 4 bases from J, with 7 bases between. Germline lookup yields CDR1 SGHAT and CDR2 FQNNGV. The CDR3 reads CASSLDRPYEQYF. Here the CDR3 DNA reads TGTGCCAGCAGCTTAGACAGGCCTTACGAGCAGTACTTC.

This clonotype was seen ten or more times. Mismatch with germline at one junction end may stem from a read error. The chain joins TRBV12-3 or TRBV12-4 to TRBJ1-1; TRBD1 aligns across 10 bases. The CDR3 totals 14 residues. The CDR3 sequence is CASSLTGGNTEAFF. The CDR3, as DNA: TGCGCCAGCAGCTTGACAGGGGGCAACACTGAAGCTTTCTTT.